A single TCR beta chain is shown here with its context. The antigen is not known. The data are from a study of cytotoxic CD8 clonotypes in ibrutinib-treated CLL. The wider study: The study included some 10 relapsed/refractory and roughly 16 treatment-naive patients; 17 had IGHV unmutated disease. Response samples were taken after a median of about 11 months on treatment, range 6 to 36. Study results and limitations: There were few public clonotypes, and on treatment they contracted or stayed stable. Increased clonality at ibrutinib response gave way to a return toward baseline at progression.

Libraries were prepared by immunoSEQ multiplex PCR; TCRdb keeps only in-frame clonotypes and omits some of them. The table shows 160,000 or so clones, with about 80% occurring only once. The sequence was obtained from a human donor with chronic lymphocytic leukemia. Specimen: PBMCs, collected after 12 months of ibrutinib treatment.

The chain's CDR3 is CASQSGNQPQHF. In nucleotides, the CDR3 is TGTGCCAGCCAGTCTGGCAATCAGCCCCAGCATTTT. The chain recombines TRBV6-6 with TRBJ1-5; D gene ambiguous. Germline V CDR1 and CDR2: MNHNY, SVGAGI (reference sequence). The CDR3 has 12 amino acids. V was trimmed by 8 bases and J by 2 bases, leaving 7 bases between them.